Below are 27 T cell receptor beta chains sequenced from a single sample in a study of T-cell memory formation after mild COVID-19. TCRdb called the 5' RACE reads again in MiXCR, with one record for every CDR3 protein. The data show roughly 200,000 distinct CDR3 sequences, around 16% seen once. Sequenced sample: PBMCs or a T cell subset sorted from them (not recorded which). These receptors were taken from an adult woman who had mild COVID-19 (a few samples of this study predate the infection). Cell type and time point are not known.

The V call is TRBV5-5, the J call TRBJ2-7; D uncertain. Germline assignment: CDR1 SGHKS and CDR2 YYEKEE (reference sequence). The CDR3 is made up of 15 amino acids. Trimming removed 1 base from V and 2 bases from J, with 13 bases in between. For the CDR3, the DNA is TGTGCCAGCAGCTTGTCGTCAAGGAATACCTACGAGCAGTACTTC. Amino acids: CASSLSSRNTYEQYF.

The gene calls are TRBV19 and TRBJ2-1; tentative D call: TRBD2 (6 bases). V was cut by 5 bases and J by 10 bases, with 21 bases left in between. The germline V gene has CDR1 LNHDA and CDR2 SQIVND (reference sequence). CDR3 length: 15 residues. CDR3 in amino acids: CASSAYPRDSGEQFF. Here the CDR3 DNA reads TGTGCCAGTAGTGCTTACCCTCGGGACTCGGGGGAGCAGTTCTTC.

This clonotype was counted only a few times. The genes are TRBV12-3 or TRBV12-4 and TRBJ2-6; maybe TRBD1 (6 bases). The CDR3 sequence is 13 residues long. The DNA for the CDR3 is TGTGCTACTGGGGGCACTGGGGCCAACGTCCTGACTTTC. Translating it yields CATGGTGANVLTF.

V usage is TRBV12-3 or TRBV12-4 and J usage is TRBJ2-2; TRBD2 is a possible D gene (6 bases). CDR3 length: 16 amino acids. Trimming took off 3 bases at V and 5 bases at J, with 16 bases between the two ends. In DNA, the CDR3 is TGTGCCAGCAGTTTCCTAGTAGCGGCCTCGACCGGGGAGCTGTTTTTT. Encoded protein: CASSFLVAASTGELFF.

The table lists this clonotype with a few counts. The CDR3 DNA follows: TGTGCCAGCACACAGGGGACTCACGAGCAGTACTTC. It is translated as CASTQGTHEQYF. The V gene is TRBV2, the J gene TRBJ2-7; TRBD1 might be the D (7 bases). The germline V gene encodes CDR1 SNHLY and CDR2 FYNNEI. Trimming stripped 7 bases from V and 5 bases from J, with 12 bases between. The CDR3 has 12 residues.

This clonotype came up a few times. The chain links TRBV2 to TRBJ2-1; D is unclear. V shed 5 bases and J shed 0 bases, with 8 bases lying between them. The CDR3 length is 14 residues. Germline V gene sequence: CDR1 SNHLY, CDR2 FYNNEI. In nucleotides, the CDR3 is TGTGCCAGCAGTCCCACACGCTCCTACAATGAGCAGTTCTTC. Translating gives CASSPTRSYNEQFF.

This clonotype came up a few times. The rearrangement uses TRBV11-2 and TRBJ2-1; 9 bases are shared with TRBD2. CDR1 SGHAT and CDR2 FQNNGV come from the germline V gene. The junction had 8 bases not matched to a gene; V was cut back by 2 bases and J by 6 bases. This CDR3 spans 16 amino acids. The CDR3 DNA follows: TGTGCCAGCAGCTTAAGCGGGGGGCTCGCCGGCAATGAGCAGTTCTTC. This translates into CASSLSGGLAGNEQFF.

This clonotype was seen a few times. The CDR3 is CASSPAAGAYEQYF. The CDR3 coding sequence is TGCGCCAGCAGCCCGGCGGCAGGGGCCTACGAGCAGTACTTC. The V gene is TRBV5-1, the J gene TRBJ2-7; D perhaps matches TRBD1 (6 bases). The CDR3 is made up of 14 amino acids. CDR1 SGHRS and CDR2 YFSETQ come from the germline V gene. V was clipped by 4 bases and J by 2 bases, with 13 bases between them.

This clonotype was detected a few times. The chain has TRBV4-3 and TRBJ2-7; D gene uncertain. V gave up 0 bases and J gave up 2 bases, with 5 bases separating them. The CDR3 totals 13 residues. CDR1 is LGHNA, CDR2 YSLEER, per germline. The CDR3: CASSQDRAYEQYF. Here the CDR3 DNA reads TGCGCCAGCAGCCAAGATAGGGCCTACGAGCAGTACTTC.

This clonotype was observed many times. J is TRBJ1-1 and V is TRBV5-1; 8 nucleotides line up with TRBD1. The germline CDR1 and CDR2 sequences are SGHRS and YFSETQ. The CDR3 runs to 16 residues. Trimming cost V 0 bases and J 5 bases; bases outside gene matches: 9. In nucleotides, the CDR3 is TGCGCCAGCAGCTTGGTCTCGACAGGGGCGGTTACTGAAGCTTTCTTT. Translated: CASSLVSTGAVTEAFF.

This clonotype has a handful of counts. This chain uses TRBV12-3 or TRBV12-4 with TRBJ2-1; the match to TRBD2 covers 7 bases. J was trimmed by 5 bases and V by 3 bases; bases with no gene match: 7. This CDR3 has 15 amino acids. CDR3: CASSLRGRGDNEQFF. The CDR3 DNA reads as TGTGCCAGCAGTTTGCGGGGGAGAGGGGACAATGAGCAGTTCTTC.

Notes on this clonotype: Germline and junction disagree at one end, which may indicate a read error. The chain joins TRBV25-1 to TRBJ2-7; D is perhaps TRBD1 or TRBD2 (7 bases each). The CDR3 runs 15 residues. Germline V lookup: CDR1 MGHDK, CDR2 SYGVNS. CDR3 in DNA: TGTGCCAGCAGTGATCCCGAGGGGCTAGCGGACAGGAGGGTGTTC. This sequence encodes CASSDPEGLADRRVF.

This clonotype has more than one count but fewer than ten. The rearrangement joins TRBV12-5 to TRBJ2-1, with D tentatively TRBD2 (5 bases). V gave up 6 bases and J gave up 9 bases, with 15 bases separating them. CDR3 length equals 13 residues. In germline, CDR1 is LGHNT, CDR2 FRNRAP. In nucleotides, the CDR3 is TGTGCTAGTGGCGTGGACTCTTTCGGTGAGCAGTTCTTC. Its protein is CASGVDSFGEQFF.

The J gene is TRBJ2-1, the V gene TRBV12-3 or TRBV12-4; perhaps TRBD2 as D (6 bases). The V gene lost 2 bases and the J gene lost 4 bases, with 12 bases spanning the gap. This CDR3 spans 15 amino acids. CDR3 sequence reads: CASSLTRGYYNEQFF. The CDR3 DNA follows: TGTGCCAGCAGTTTAACGCGGGGATATTACAATGAGCAGTTCTTC.

Ten or more counts support this clonotype. The genes are TRBV7-9 and TRBJ2-3, with 12 bases identical to TRBD2. The CDR3 loop spans 16 amino acids. Germline values: CDR1 SEHNR, CDR2 FQNEAQ (reference sequence). The V and J ends lost 5 bases and 2 bases, in that order; junction bases with no gene match: 5. The chain's CDR3 is CASSPRLAGATDTQYF. DNA of the CDR3: TGTGCCAGCAGCCCGAGACTAGCGGGAGCCACAGATACGCAGTATTTT. The variable domain in full, with the rest retrieved from reference TRBV7-9 and TRBJ2-3, is DTGVSQNPRHKITKRGQNVTFRCDPISEHNRLYWYRQTLGQGPEFLTYFQNEAQLEKSRLLSDRFSAERPKGSFSTLEIQRTEQGDSAMYLCASSPRLAGATDTQYFGPGTRLTVL.

The chain is built from TRBV20-1 and TRBJ2-6; D might be TRBD1 or TRBD2, each matching 6 bases. Germline assignment: CDR1 DFQATT and CDR2 SNEGSKA (reference sequence). The CDR3 covers 15 residues. V shed 2 bases and J shed 2 bases, with 10 bases lying between them. CDR3 sequence (DNA): TGCAGTGCTAGATCCGGGGGCGCTGGGGCCAACGTCCTGACTTTC. It is translated as CSARSGGAGANVLTF.

CDR3 protein: CASSLGQGGSDEQFF. CDR3 nucleotide sequence: TGCGCCAGCAGCTTGGGACAGGGAGGGAGTGATGAGCAGTTCTTC. The chain combines TRBV5-1 with TRBJ2-1; the D call may be TRBD1 or TRBD2 (7 bases each). Looked up from germline, CDR1 is SGHRS and CDR2 is YFSETQ. The V gene lost 0 bases and the J gene lost 8 bases, with 15 bases spanning the gap. The length of the CDR3 is 15 residues.

The V and J genes are TRBV18 and TRBJ2-2, with D perhaps matching TRBD1 (5 bases). CDR1 is KGHSH and CDR2 is LQKENI in the germline V gene. This CDR3 comprises 14 residues. The V gene lost 5 bases and the J gene lost 1 base, with 8 bases spanning the gap. The CDR3 here is CASSMGQNTGELFF. CDR3 nucleotide sequence: TGTGCCAGCTCAATGGGGCAGAACACCGGGGAGCTGTTTTTT. The full variable domain, rest sourced from reference TRBV18 and TRBJ2-2, is NAGVMQNPRHLVRRRGQEARLRCSPMKGHSHVYWYRQLPEEGLKFMVYLQKENIIDESGMPKERFSAEFPKEGPSILRIQQVVRGDSAAYFCASSMGQNTGELFFGEGSRLTVL.

This chain uses TRBV5-1 with TRBJ2-3; 15 bases agree with TRBD2. This CDR3 comprises 18 residues. Trimming took 3 bases from V and 4 from J; bases not matched to a gene: 9. Germline V gene lookup returns CDR1 SGHRS and CDR2 YFSETQ. DNA for the CDR3: TGCGCCAGCAGCTCAGCCGGACTAGCGGGGGGGCCTGCAGATACGCAGTATTTT. Translating it yields CASSSAGLAGGPADTQYF.

In this sample, this clonotype turned up a few times. The chain employs TRBV20-1 and TRBJ2-1; maybe TRBD1 (6 bases). The CDR3 covers 16 residues. V lost 6 bases, J lost 4 bases, and 22 bases lay in between. Germline V gene sequence: CDR1 DFQATT, CDR2 SNEGSKA (reference sequence). Here the CDR3 DNA reads TGCAGTGCCCCCTCGAGCGGTAGGGGGTCTTACAATGAGCAGTTCTTC. It encodes CSAPSSGRGSYNEQFF.

This clonotype was counted a few times. The chain employs TRBV18 and TRBJ2-7, with 9 bases aligning to TRBD1. From germline, CDR1 is KGHSH and CDR2 LQKENI. This CDR3 spans 16 amino acids. After removal of 5 bases from V and 0 bases from J, the junction contained 8 bases not matched to a gene. This CDR3 reads CASSSYRGPGSYEQYF. DNA of the CDR3: TGTGCCAGCTCATCATACAGGGGGCCCGGCTCCTACGAGCAGTACTTC.

CDR3 coding DNA: TGTGCCAGCAGCCCCCGGGGAGGGGGCACCGGGGAGCTGTTTTTT. It codes for CASSPRGGGTGELFF. The chain has TRBV7-3 and TRBJ2-2; a possible D gene is TRBD2 (7 bases). The CDR3 has 15 amino acids. The V gene's germline CDR1 is SGHTA and CDR2 FQGTGA. V lost 5 bases and J 4 bases, leaving 14 bases between the germline ends.

The genes are TRBV10-3 and TRBJ2-7; 8 nucleotides agree with TRBD1. V was clipped by 3 bases and J by 2 bases; unmatched bases: 3. This CDR3 region has 14 residues. The germline gives CDR1 ENHRY, CDR2 SYGVKD. This CDR3 is CAISDPGGPYEQYF. CDR3 bases: TGTGCCATCAGTGATCCAGGGGGCCCCTACGAGCAGTACTTC.

The J gene is TRBJ2-5, the V gene TRBV20-1; D could derive from TRBD1 or TRBD2 (5 bases each). V lost 4 bases and J lost 9, with 18 bases in between. CDR1 and CDR2 from the germline V gene are DFQATT and SNEGSKA (reference sequence). The CDR3 spans 13 residues. The CDR3 nucleotides are TGCAGTGCTACCGGGACCAGGAGTCAGGCCCAGTACTTC. Translation gives CSATGTRSQAQYF.

This rearrangement joins TRBV5-6 to TRBJ2-5; a weak D match, TRBD2 (5 bases). The CDR3 spans 17 residues. Trimming removed 4 bases from V and 0 bases from J, with 19 bases in between. Germline V gene data show CDR1 as SGHDT and CDR2 as YYEEEE. The DNA for the CDR3 is TGTGCCAGCAGCCGACGGGAAGGACTGGCGTACCAAGAGACCCAGTACTTC. Its protein product is CASSRREGLAYQETQYF.

This clonotype has more than one count but fewer than ten. The chain has TRBV2 and TRBJ2-5; 9 bases line up with TRBD2. After removal of 7 bases from V and 5 bases from J, the junction contained 5 bases not matched to a gene. Per the germline V gene, CDR1 is SNHLY and CDR2 is FYNNEI. The CDR3 has 13 residues. In DNA, the CDR3 is TGTGCCAGCACTTGGCGGGAGGGGGAGACCCAGTACTTC. Protein: CASTWREGETQYF.

This clonotype was detected ten times or more. V usage is TRBV5-1 and J usage is TRBJ2-7; perhaps TRBD1 as D (6 bases). V was shortened by 5 bases and J by 7 bases, with 19 bases between the two germline ends. CDR3 size: 14 residues. Germline V gene sequence: CDR1 SGHRS, CDR2 YFSETQ. In nucleotides, the CDR3 is TGCGCCAGCAGTTTTACCTCTTCAGGGGTAGAGCAGTACTTC. It specifies CASSFTSSGVEQYF.